Listed below are T cell receptor beta chains from one sample, sequenced in a study of blood T cell repertoires in COVID-19. The assay was immunoSEQ multiplex PCR, and TCRdb's table has in-frame clones only and misses some. The sample holds more than 90,000 clones, about 90% seen once. The sample consisted of peripheral blood. The receptor set was obtained from a middle-aged man with acute or convalescent COVID-19. Each CDR3 is given with its conserved first and last residue. The D gene is left open where the match is weak. Size values are once, few and many counts, or a class for expanded clones, and some rows have none.

d_call clone_size j_call v_call cdr3_nt cdr3_aa
. . TRBJ2-1 TRBV5-1 TGCGCCAGCAGCTTGCTCCCGGGGTCTTCTTCAAATGAGCAGTTCTTC CASSLLPGSSSNEQFF
TRBD2 once TRBJ2-1 TRBV7-2 TGTGCCAGCAGCTTAAGGGCTAGCGGGGGGCAGTTCTTC CASSLRASGGQFF
. . TRBJ1-1 TRBV12-3/TRBV12-4 TGTGCCAGCAGTTTTATTTTAGGGGTCGCTTTCTTT CASSFILGVAFF
TRBD1 . TRBJ1-2 TRBV19 TGTGCCAGTAGTCGACGACAGGGGGTCTATGGCTACACCTTC CASSRRQGVYGYTF
. . TRBJ2-1 TRBV24-1 TGTGCCACCAGTGTGGGGAGTTTCAATGAGCAGTTCTTC CATSVGSFNEQFF
TRBD1 . TRBJ1-3 TRBV9 TGTGCCAGCAGTCGACAGGGCTGGGCTGGAAACACCATATATTTT CASSRQGWAGNTIYF
. once TRBJ2-7 TRBV19 TGTGCCAGTAGTCCCGGGGTAGCCTACGAGCAGTACTTC CASSPGVAYEQYF
. . TRBJ2-1 TRBV19 TGTGCCAGTAGTATCGGTACAGCCTACAATGAGCAGTTCTTC CASSIGTAYNEQFF
. . TRBJ2-7 TRBV5-6 TGTGCCAGCACGAATACAGGGCACCACGAGCAGTACTTC CASTNTGHHEQYF
. . TRBJ1-1 TRBV5-1 TGCGCCAGCAGGGCGGTAGTGGGCACTGAAGCTTTCTTT CASRAVVGTEAFF
. . TRBJ2-7 TRBV7-2 TGTGCCAGCGGAGACTACGAGCAGTACTTC CASGDYEQYF
. . TRBJ1-6 TRBV4-1 TGCGCCAGCAGCCATGGGAGCTCCTATAATTCACCCCTCCACTTT CASSHGSSYNSPLHF
. . TRBJ1-2 TRBV7-2 TGTGCCAGCAGCCCCGGGGACTATGGCTACACCTTC CASSPGDYGYTF
TRBD1 . TRBJ2-3 TRBV19 TGTGCCACCGGGACAGCTAGCACAGATACGCAGTATTTT CATGTASTDTQYF
. . TRBJ2-3 TRBV7-9 TGTGCCAGCAGCTTAGAAGGGGCGAAGGATACGCAGTATTTT CASSLEGAKDTQYF
. once TRBJ1-3 TRBV3-1/TRBV3-2 TGTGCCAGCAGTCGGCAGGGCACCGGAAACACCATATATTTT CASSRQGTGNTIYF
. . TRBJ2-5 TRBV7-2 TGTGCCAGCAGCTTAGACCAGGGAGGACAAGAGACCCAGTACTTC CASSLDQGGQETQYF